These T cell receptor beta chains were read from a single sample in a study of blood T cell repertoires in COVID-19. The table came from immunoSEQ multiplex PCR; TCRdb's copy has only in-frame clones and leaves some out. The profile covers 200,000 to 250,000 clones, with roughly 85% appearing a single time and approximately 12% taken by the ten largest. Source material: peripheral blood. These receptors were obtained from a woman under 30 who had recovered from COVID-19. CDR3s include the opening cysteine and the closing phenylalanine or tryptophan. Each record gives: D gene, J gene, V gene, clone size, CDR3 DNA, CDR3 protein. A D gene is named only where the DNA matches it firmly. The size entry is marked missing in some rows and otherwise reads once, few, many or a size class.

NA	TRBJ2-1	TRBV29-1	NA	TGCAGCGTTGGCGGGGTGTTGTCGGATGAGCAGTTCTTC	CSVGGVLSDEQFF
TRBD2	TRBJ2-1	TRBV11-2	NA	TGTGCCAGCAGCACAACCGGGACTAGCGGTTACAATGAGCAGTTCTTC	CASSTTGTSGYNEQFF
TRBD2	TRBJ2-1	TRBV3-1/TRBV3-2	NA	TGTGCCAGCAGCCCTAGCGGGCTTACCAACAATGAGCAGTTCTTC	CASSPSGLTNNEQFF
TRBD1	TRBJ1-6	TRBV19	NA	TGTGCCAGTAGGACCCGGGACAGGGGCCTCCTGGTAGGGTCACCCCTCCACTTT	CASRTRDRGLLVGSPLHF
NA	TRBJ2-3	TRBV10-3	NA	TGTGCCATCAGTGAGTCGGAGACAGGACGAGATACGCAGTATTTT	CAISESETGRDTQYF
TRBD1	TRBJ2-5	TRBV6-4	NA	TGTGCCAGCAGTGAAGGGGACAGGCGGGAGACCCAGTACTTC	CASSEGDRRETQYF
NA	TRBJ1-1	TRBV7-9	NA	TGTGCCAGCAGCTTAGTTGGGGCAGGGGATGAAGCTTTCTTT	CASSLVGAGDEAFF
TRBD1	TRBJ2-7	TRBV15	NA	TGTGCCACCAGCAGAGGGCTCGGGACAGGGAGAAACGAGCAGTACTTC	CATSRGLGTGRNEQYF
NA	TRBJ1-5	TRBV5-8	few	TGTGCCAGCAGCGAAGGTTTTCGGGGAAATCAGCCCCAGCATTTT	CASSEGFRGNQPQHF
NA	TRBJ2-1	TRBV25-1	NA	TGTGCCAGCAGTATAAGCGGAACCTACAATGAGCAGTTCTTC	CASSISGTYNEQFF
TRBD2	TRBJ2-7	TRBV7-9	NA	TGTGCCAGCAGCACTCCTTTTCCTAGCGGGAGAGCCTACGAGCAGTACTTC	CASSTPFPSGRAYEQYF
NA	TRBJ2-1	TRBV4-3	once	TGCGCCAGCAGCTTAGCGGTTAGCTCCTACAATGAGCAGTTCTTC	CASSLAVSSYNEQFF
TRBD1	TRBJ1-5	TRBV28	NA	TGTGCCAGCAGTTTAGGACAGGGCAATCAGCCCCAGCATTTT	CASSLGQGNQPQHF
NA	TRBJ2-7	TRBV27	NA	TGTGCCAGCAGTTTAGCCGGGAGCTCCTACGAGCAGTACTTC	CASSLAGSSYEQYF
NA	TRBJ1-1	TRBV4-3	NA	TGCGCCAGCAGCCATGTCGGGACATTAAACACTGAAGCTTTCTTT	CASSHVGTLNTEAFF
TRBD2	TRBJ2-3	TRBV7-3	NA	TGTGCCAGCAGCCAGTCCGGGACTAGCGGTTCCACAGATACGCAGTATTTT	CASSQSGTSGSTDTQYF
NA	TRBJ2-7	TRBV20-1	NA	TGCAGTGCTAGAGATCCTAGTCTCGGGTTC	CSARDPSLGF
TRBD1	TRBJ2-1	TRBV27	NA	TGTGCCAGCAGTTTTAGGGGGCGGGTCGAGCAGTTCTTC	CASSFRGRVEQFF
NA	TRBJ1-1	TRBV12-3/TRBV12-4	NA	TGTGCCAGCTCTCTCGGGAACACTGAAGCTTTCTTT	CASSLGNTEAFF
TRBD1	TRBJ2-6	TRBV7-9	NA	TGTGCCAGCAGCCTCCCCCGGGACAGGGTAGTCTCTGGGGCCAACGTCCTGACTTTC	CASSLPRDRVVSGANVLTF
TRBD2	TRBJ2-1	TRBV11-2	NA	TGTGCCAGCAGGGGGCTTGCGGGAGGGCCGGTTTACAATGAGCAGTTCTTC	CASRGLAGGPVYNEQFF
NA	TRBJ2-3	TRBV5-4	NA	TGTGCCAGCAGCTTGGCTCTGGGAGTCCCTTCCCCAGATACGCAGTATTTT	CASSLALGVPSPDTQYF
NA	TRBJ1-2	TRBV4-2	few	TGTGCCAGCAGCTTCCCGGGCGGGGAGGGCTACACCTTC	CASSFPGGEGYTF
TRBD1	TRBJ2-7	TRBV9	NA	TGTGCCAGCAGCTACGGGACAGCTCTAAAGAACGAGCAGTACTTC	CASSYGTALKNEQYF
NA	TRBJ2-7	TRBV19	NA	TGTGCCAGTAGTATAGATACAGGGTACTACGAGCAGTACTTC	CASSIDTGYYEQYF
TRBD2	TRBJ2-1	TRBV6-2/TRBV6-3	NA	TGTGCCAGCAGTTACGCTGGACTAGCGGAGAGCTCCTACAATGAGCAGTTCTTC	CASSYAGLAESSYNEQFF
NA	TRBJ1-1	TRBV11-2	NA	TGTGCCAGCAGCTTACTTGCGGGCAGTAACACTGAAGCTTTCTTT	CASSLLAGSNTEAFF
NA	TRBJ2-7	TRBV7-9	once	TGTGCCAGCACCGACAGTTACGAGCAGTACTTC	CASTDSYEQYF